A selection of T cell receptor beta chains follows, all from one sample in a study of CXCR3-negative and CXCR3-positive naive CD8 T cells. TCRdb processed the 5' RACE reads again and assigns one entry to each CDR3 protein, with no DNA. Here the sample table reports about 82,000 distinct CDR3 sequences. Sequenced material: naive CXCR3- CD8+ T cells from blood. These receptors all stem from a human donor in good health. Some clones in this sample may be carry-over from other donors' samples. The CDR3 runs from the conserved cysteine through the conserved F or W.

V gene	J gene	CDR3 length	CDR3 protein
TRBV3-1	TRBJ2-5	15	CASSQATSGQETQYF
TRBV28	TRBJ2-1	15	CASSLGDRGRNEQFF
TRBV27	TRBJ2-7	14	CASSYGTGAYEQYF
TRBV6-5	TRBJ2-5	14	CASSETGLAETQYF
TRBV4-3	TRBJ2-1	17	CASSPSIEGTLYNEQFF
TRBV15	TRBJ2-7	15	CATSREGGLEYEQYF
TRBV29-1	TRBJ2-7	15	CSVEEGGQEAYEQYF
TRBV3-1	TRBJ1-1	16	CASAGTGDCWDTEAFF
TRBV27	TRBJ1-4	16	CASSEDQGADYEKLFF
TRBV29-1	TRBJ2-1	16	CSVEGRDGATHNEQFF
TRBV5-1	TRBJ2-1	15	CASTPTVSHMDEQFF
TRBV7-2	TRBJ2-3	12	CASSADTDTQYF
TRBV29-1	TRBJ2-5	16	CSVAGLAGDSQETQYF
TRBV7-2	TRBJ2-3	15	CASSPSSGGLDTQYF
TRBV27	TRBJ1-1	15	CASSTYGSLNTEAFF
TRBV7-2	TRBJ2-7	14	CASSLVEGAYEQYF
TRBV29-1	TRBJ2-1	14	CSVGGLASDNEQFF
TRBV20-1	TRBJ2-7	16	CSALRTSGGSSYEQYF
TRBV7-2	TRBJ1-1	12	CASSRGTVEAFF
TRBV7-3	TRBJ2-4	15	CASSSKELPKNIQYF
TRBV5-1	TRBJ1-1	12	CASRQDHTEAFF
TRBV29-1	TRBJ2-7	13	CSVELTGMDEQYF
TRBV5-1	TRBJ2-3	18	CASSSGLNGVWGTDTQYF
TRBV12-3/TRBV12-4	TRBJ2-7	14	CASSPWTETYEQYF
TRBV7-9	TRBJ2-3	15	CASSPTESWTDTQYF
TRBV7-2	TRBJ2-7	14	CASSLTGGVYEQYF
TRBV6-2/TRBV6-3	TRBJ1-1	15	CASSPPAIPNTEAFF
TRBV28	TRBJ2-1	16	CASSPTGENSYNEQFF
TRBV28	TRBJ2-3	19	CASSPLNLEPPWSTDTQYF
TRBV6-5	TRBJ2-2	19	CASSQGTSGGFANTGELFF
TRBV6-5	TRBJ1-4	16	CASSYSTVSTSEKLFF
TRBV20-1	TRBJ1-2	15	CSARDRPAGDYGYTF
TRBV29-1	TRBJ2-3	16	CSAKGTPRDFTDTQYF
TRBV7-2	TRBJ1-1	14	CASSFSGRDTEAFF
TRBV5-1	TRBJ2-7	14	CASSLAGQNYEQYF
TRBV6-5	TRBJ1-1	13	CASSYSGLPEAFF
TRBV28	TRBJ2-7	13	CASSFSQGSEQYF
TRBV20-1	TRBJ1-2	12	CSARVEDYGYTF
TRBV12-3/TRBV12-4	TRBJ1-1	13	CASLNWGDTEAFF
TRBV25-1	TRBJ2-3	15	CASSETARATDTQYF
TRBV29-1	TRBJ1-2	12	CSVETDTYGYTF
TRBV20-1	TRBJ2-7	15	CSAHALGATHYEQYF
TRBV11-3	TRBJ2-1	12	CASSLTPHEQFF
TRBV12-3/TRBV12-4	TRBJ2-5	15	CASSSPRASQETQYF
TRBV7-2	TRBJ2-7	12	CASSLVTIEQYF
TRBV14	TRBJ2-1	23	CASSQDIGGRGGRILSSYNEQFF
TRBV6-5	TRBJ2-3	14	CASKGLADTDTQYF
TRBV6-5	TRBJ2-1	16	CASSYPGQGMVNEQFF
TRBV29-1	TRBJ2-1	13	CSVSSGTVNEQFF
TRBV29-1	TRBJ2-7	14	CSVAFSGQLYEQYF
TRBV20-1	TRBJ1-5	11	CSATKGGSQHF
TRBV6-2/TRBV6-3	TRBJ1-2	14	CASSYPQGRDGYTF
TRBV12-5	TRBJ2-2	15	CASALHGGKDRELFF
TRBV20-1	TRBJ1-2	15	CSASPPVWNNYGYTF
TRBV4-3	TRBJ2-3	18	CASSQDRVGGAHTDTQYF
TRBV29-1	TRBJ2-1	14	CSVLGTAGVNEQFF
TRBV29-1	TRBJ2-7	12	CSVVSGDYKQYF
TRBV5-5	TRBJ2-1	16	CASSPDIGTSHHEQFF
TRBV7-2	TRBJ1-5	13	CASSFQGYQPQHF
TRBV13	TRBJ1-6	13	CASSLGGNSPLHF